These 22 T cell receptor beta chains were sequenced from one sample in a study of technical replicates of blood from several donors. Repertoires were generated with immunoSEQ multiplex PCR, while TCRdb's copy carries only in-frame clones and drops some. The sample holds more than 90,000 clones, approximately 96% seen once. Sample: T cells isolated from PBMCs. Receptors were obtained from a human donor in good health.

The CDR3 sequence: CSVEGVKYINEQFF. CDR3 bases: TGCAGCGTTGAAGGTGTAAAGTACATCAATGAGCAGTTCTTC. The chain joins TRBV29-1 to TRBJ2-1, with D hard to call. With 1 base removed from V and 6 bases from J, the gap between germline ends came to 13 bases. The CDR3 contains 14 residues. Germline V CDR1 and CDR2: SQVTM, ANQGSEA.

CDR3 sequence: CASSPPSGRPMGADTQYF. CDR3 DNA: TGTGCCAGCAGCCCCCCTAGCGGGAGGCCCATGGGTGCGGATACGCAGTATTTT. This chain links TRBV7-9 with TRBJ2-3; 11 nucleotides align to TRBD2. Germline V CDR1 and CDR2: SEHNR, FQNEAQ (reference sequence). V was clipped by 5 bases and J by 6 bases; unmatched bases: 16. The CDR3 totals 18 residues.

This chain links TRBV30 with TRBJ2-2; 9 bases align to TRBD2. V dropped 4 bases and J dropped 6; count of bases not matched to a gene: 6. The CDR3 runs 14 residues. From germline, CDR1 is GTSNPN and CDR2 SVGIG (reference sequence). This chain's CDR3 is CAWKRGASPGELFF. The CDR3 DNA reads TGTGCCTGGAAGCGGGGGGCCTCCCCCGGGGAGCTGTTTTTT.

The gene calls are TRBV2 and TRBJ1-1; 10 nucleotides match TRBD1. CDR1 SNHLY and CDR2 FYNNEI come from the germline V gene. CDR3 length: 15 amino acids. With V trimmed by 7 bases and J by 3 bases, 8 bases remained unmatched. CDR3 sequence reads: CASIGQGVFYTEAFF. The CDR3, as DNA: TGTGCCAGCATCGGACAGGGGGTGTTCTACACTGAAGCTTTCTTT.

The V and J genes are TRBV5-1 and TRBJ2-3, with TRBD2 matching 7 bases. Germline trimming cut 4 bases from V and 3 bases from J; bases unmatched to any gene: 8. Germline lookup yields CDR1 SGHRS and CDR2 YFSETQ. This CDR3 contains 15 residues. The CDR3 DNA is TGCGCCAGCAGCCGGGACTGGGGAGGGACAGATACGCAGTATTTT. It specifies CASSRDWGGTDTQYF.

This sequence joins TRBV6-5 and TRBJ2-7; no clear D gene. This CDR3 has 11 amino acids. The V and J ends lost 2 bases and 3 bases respectively, with 2 bases between them. Germline CDR1 is MNHEY and CDR2 is SVGAGI. CDR3 DNA: TGTGCCAGCAGTTACCTCTACGAGCAGTACTTC. Protein: CASSYLYEQYF.

The V call is TRBV4-2, the J call TRBJ2-7; the match to TRBD2 covers 11 bases. The junction had 7 bases not matched to a gene; V was cut back by 0 bases and J by 3 bases. The CDR3 contains 17 residues. Germline loops: CDR1 LGHNA, CDR2 YNFKEQ. The CDR3 loop reads CASSQELTSGGFYEQYF. Written as DNA, the CDR3 is TGTGCCAGCAGCCAAGAGCTTACTAGCGGGGGCTTCTACGAGCAGTACTTC.

The chain carries TRBV6-5 and TRBJ2-3, with 11 bases fitting TRBD2. V gave up 4 bases and J gave up 2 bases; unmatched junction bases: 5. CDR1 MNHEY and CDR2 SVGAGI come from the germline V gene. The CDR3 runs to 16 residues. The DNA of the CDR3 is TGTGCCAGCAGTTCTCTAGCGGGGGGATACACAGATACGCAGTATTTT. Protein sequence: CASSSLAGGYTDTQYF.

This clone was seen once. This sequence joins TRBV5-1 and TRBJ2-6; D not resolved. Trimming took off 4 bases at V and 0 bases at J, with 11 bases between the two ends. The germline V gene encodes CDR1 SGHRS and CDR2 YFSETQ. The CDR3 has 16 residues. CDR3 sequence reads: CASSLPVPSGANVLTF. The CDR3 DNA sequence: TGCGCCAGCAGCCTTCCGGTCCCCTCTGGGGCCAACGTCCTGACTTTC.

The chain recombines TRBV18 with TRBJ1-4; D is undetermined. The germline CDR1 and CDR2 sequences are KGHSH and LQKENI. CDR3 length: 14 amino acids. Trimming pared 6 bases from V and 0 bases from J, leaving 8 bases between. In nucleotides, the CDR3 is TGTGCCAGCTCCCCCACAGCAACTAATGAAAAACTGTTTTTT. It is translated as CASSPTATNEKLFF.

This clone was recorded once. The V call is TRBV6-6, the J call TRBJ1-1, with 7 bases identical to TRBD1. Trimming removed 6 bases from V and 1 base from J; junction bases left unmatched: 8. The CDR3 runs to 15 residues. Germline assignment: CDR1 MNHNY and CDR2 SVGAGI (reference sequence). This chain's CDR3 is CASRIPGQPNTEAFF. The CDR3 DNA sequence: TGTGCCAGCAGAATCCCGGGACAGCCGAACACTGAAGCTTTCTTT.

The chain is built from TRBV19 and TRBJ2-5; D might be TRBD1 (6 bases). Germline lookup yields CDR1 LNHDA and CDR2 SQIVND (reference sequence). Trimming pared 5 bases from V and 3 bases from J, leaving 13 bases between. CDR3 size: 14 residues. The CDR3 loop reads CASSSLQGKETQYF. The CDR3 DNA reads as TGTGCCAGTAGTTCCCTTCAGGGGAAAGAGACCCAGTACTTC.

This rearrangement joins TRBV10-3 to TRBJ2-1; tentative D call: TRBD2 (5 bases). Germline CDR1 ENHRY, CDR2 SYGVKD. V lost 4 bases, J lost 5 bases, and 15 bases lay in between. The CDR3 extends over 15 amino acids. Here the CDR3 reads CAISGRGNGNNEQFF. In nucleotides, the CDR3 is TGTGCCATCAGTGGACGGGGAAACGGTAACAATGAGCAGTTCTTC.

This clone was counted a single time. This sequence joins TRBV6-5 and TRBJ2-1; D remains ambiguous. The germline V and J ends were trimmed by 0 bases and 2 bases, with 5 bases remaining between them. This CDR3 is built from 14 residues. The germline CDR1 and CDR2 sequences are MNHEY and SVGAGI. CDR3 DNA: TGTGCCAGCAGTTACTCGAGAACCTACAATGAGCAGTTCTTC. Protein: CASSYSRTYNEQFF.

This chain connects TRBV7-8 to TRBJ2-3; 11 nucleotides align to TRBD1. CDR1 is SGHVS and CDR2 is FQNEAQ in the germline V gene. The CDR3 loop spans 16 amino acids. Germline trimming cut 4 bases from V and 3 bases from J; bases unmatched to any gene: 6. The CDR3 DNA reads TGTGCCAGCAGCTCCAGGACAGGGGGCTGGACAGATACGCAGTATTTT. This encodes CASSSRTGGWTDTQYF.

The chain joins TRBV18 to TRBJ1-2, with 8 positions matching TRBD1. The V and J ends lost 3 bases and 0 bases, in that order; junction bases with no gene match: 3. Germline CDR1 reads KGHSH; CDR2 reads LQKENI. This CDR3 region has 15 residues. Here the CDR3 DNA reads TGTGCCAGCTCACCTAGACAGGGGACTAACTATGGCTACACCTTC. Its translation is CASSPRQGTNYGYTF.

With respect to this clone: An end of the junction does not agree with germline; a read error may underlie this. The sample holds other DNA sequences that translate to the same CDR3. The V gene is TRBV6-6, the J gene TRBJ1-6; D remains ambiguous. Germline assignment: CDR1 MNHNY and CDR2 SVGAGI (reference sequence). The CDR3 consists of 14 residues. The CDR3 DNA reads TGTGCCAGCAGTTCCGCTACTTATAATTCACCTCTCCACTTT. Protein: CASSSATYNSPLHF.

This chain links TRBV6-5 with TRBJ1-1; D gene unclear. Germline lookup yields CDR1 MNHEY and CDR2 SVGAGI. V shed 3 bases and J shed 7 bases, with 6 bases lying between them. The CDR3 loop spans 11 amino acids. In nucleotides, the CDR3 is TGTGCCAGCAGTTATCGGGGTGAAGCTTTCTTT. It yields the protein CASSYRGEAFF.

The sample holds one count of this clone. The V gene is TRBV7-2, the J gene TRBJ1-3, with 7 bases aligning to TRBD1. Germline V lookup: CDR1 SGHTA, CDR2 FQGNSA. The CDR3 consists of 17 residues. V shed 6 bases, J shed 0 bases, and the junction held 11 bases outside the gene matches. CDR3 nucleotides: TGTGCCAGCAGTTTTCCGGGACAGCCGTCCTCTGGAAACACCATATATTTT. Its translation: CASSFPGQPSSGNTIYF.

V usage is TRBV25-1 and J usage is TRBJ1-1; TRBD1 matches at 10 bases. The germline CDR1 and CDR2 sequences are MGHDK and SYGVNS. Trimming at V came to 0 bases and at J to 3 bases, leaving 4 bases not matched to a gene. This CDR3 has 16 residues. CDR3 coding DNA: TGTGCCAGCAGTGAATATGGGACAGGGGTGGACACTGAAGCTTTCTTT. Amino acids: CASSEYGTGVDTEAFF. The variable domain in full, with the rest retrieved from reference TRBV25-1 and TRBJ1-1, is EADIYQTPRYLVIGTGKKITLECSQTMGHDKMYWYQQDPGMELHLIHYSYGVNSTEKGDLSSESTVSRIRTEHFPLTLESARPSHTSQYLCASSEYGTGVDTEAFFGQGTRLTVV.

This sequence joins TRBV13 and TRBJ1-1, with TRBD1 identical over 7 bases. This CDR3 has 17 residues. Germline CDR1 is PRHDT and CDR2 is FYEKMQ (reference sequence). J was trimmed by 0 bases and V by 2 bases; bases with no gene match: 9. The CDR3 nucleotides are TGTGCCAGCAGCTTATATGGGGAACAGGGGATGAACACTGAAGCTTTCTTT. This encodes CASSLYGEQGMNTEAFF. The full variable domain, its missing parts supplied by reference TRBV13 and TRBJ1-1, is AAGVIQSPRHLIKEKRETATLKCYPIPRHDTVYWYQQGPGQDPQFLISFYEKMQSDKGSIPDRFSAQQFSDYHSELNMSSLELGDSALYFCASSLYGEQGMNTEAFFGQGTRLTVV.

The rearrangement joins TRBV6-1 to TRBJ2-1; TRBD2 aligns across 9 bases. CDR3 length: 14 residues. The V gene end was trimmed by 6 bases and the J gene end by 7 bases; junction bases not matched to a gene: 7. The germline CDR1 and CDR2 sequences are MNHNS and SASEGT. For the CDR3, the DNA is TGTGCCAGCAGAGGGGGCGGGGGGGCGAATGAGCAGTTCTTC. Translation gives CASRGGGGANEQFF.